This entry lists 30 T cell receptor beta chains sequenced from one sample in a study of radiotherapy plus CTLA-4 blockade in lung cancer. The repertoire was sequenced with immunoSEQ multiplex PCR; TCRdb's copy has only in-frame clones and lacks some. The sample holds roughly 86,000 clones; around 83% are singletons and the top ten take under 0.85%. Sequenced material: peripheral blood, taken from a patient treated with radiotherapy plus ipilimumab. The receptors come from a human donor with non-small cell lung cancer who had stable disease on radiotherapy plus ipilimumab.

For this clone: The identical CDR3 is also encoded by other nucleotide sequences in the sample. The CDR3 coding sequence is TGTGCCAGCAGTTACTCGGGAGGCTCCTACAATGAGCAGTTCTTC. Encoded protein: CASSYSGGSYNEQFF. This chain connects TRBV6-5 to TRBJ2-1, with TRBD2 as a possible D gene (6 bases). Trimming took 0 bases from V and 0 from J, leaving 6 bases between them. CDR1 and CDR2 from the germline V gene are MNHEY and SVGAGI. This CDR3 comprises 15 residues.

The gene calls are TRBV6-1 and TRBJ2-7; D is unclear. The CDR3 consists of 16 residues. Germline CDR1 and CDR2: MNHNS and SASEGT. The ends were cut back, 3 bases at V and 4 bases at J, with 19 bases in the middle. CDR3 coding DNA: TGTGCCAGCAGTGAGGGCCCCGGATACCTCGGTTACGAGCAGTACTTC. It specifies CASSEGPGYLGYEQYF.

CDR3 sequence: CASSKGRRGGGTDTQYF. Here the CDR3 DNA reads TGTGCCAGCAGTAAGGGCCGACGGGGGGGCGGTACAGATACGCAGTATTTT. V and J are TRBV28 and TRBJ2-3, with TRBD2 matching over 8 bases. The CDR3 consists of 17 residues. CDR1 MDHEN and CDR2 SYDVKM come from the germline V gene. Unmatched junction bases numbered 13, after V lost 5 bases and J lost 3 bases.

The rearrangement uses TRBV5-6 and TRBJ2-4, with a possible D match to TRBD1 (5 bases). This CDR3 is built from 14 residues. The germline V gene has CDR1 SGHDT and CDR2 YYEEEE. V was pared by 1 base and J by 5 bases, with 10 bases between. DNA of the CDR3: TGTGCCAGCAGCTTGAGGGGCGGAGAAAACATTCAGTACTTC. It specifies CASSLRGGENIQYF.

The V call is TRBV28, the J call TRBJ1-2, with D perhaps matching TRBD1 (6 bases). The germline CDR1 and CDR2 sequences are MDHEN and SYDVKM. The ends were cut back, 0 bases at V and 4 bases at J, with 15 bases in the middle. This CDR3 has 16 amino acids. For the CDR3, the DNA is TGTGCCAGCAGTTTATGGGGGGCGGGAACTTCCTATGGCTACACCTTC. Protein product: CASSLWGAGTSYGYTF.

CDR3 amino acids: CASRTSTDTQYF. The CDR3 DNA reads as TGTGCCAGCAGAACCAGCACAGATACGCAGTATTTT. The chain employs TRBV2 and TRBJ2-3; D uncertain. The germline V gene has CDR1 SNHLY and CDR2 FYNNEI. Trimming took 6 bases from V and 0 from J, leaving 4 bases between them. The CDR3 runs to 12 residues.

The V call is TRBV14, the J call TRBJ2-1, with TRBD2 matching over 13 bases. This CDR3 has 20 residues. Germline lookup yields CDR1 SGHDN and CDR2 FVKESK. Trimming removed 1 base from V and 7 bases from J; junction bases left unmatched: 16. CDR3 sequence (DNA): TGTGCCAGCAGCCAAGCCCCGGGACTAGCGGGAAGAGGGTTGGGGAATGAGCAGTTCTTC. Amino acid sequence: CASSQAPGLAGRGLGNEQFF.

This clone came up once. The V gene is TRBV25-1, the J gene TRBJ1-1; 10 bases map to TRBD1. CDR3 length: 13 amino acids. CDR1 is MGHDK, CDR2 SYGVNS, per germline. Trimming removed 9 bases from V and 5 bases from J; junction bases left unmatched: 6. CDR3 DNA sequence: TGTGCCAGTCTAGGACAGGGGGAGACTGAAGCTTTCTTT. Residues: CASLGQGETEAFF.

The chain joins TRBV2 to TRBJ1-1; D perhaps matches TRBD1 (6 bases). Germline CDR1 and CDR2: SNHLY and FYNNEI. The CDR3 has 12 residues. Trimming pared 8 bases from V and 10 bases from J, leaving 17 bases between. The CDR3 DNA follows: TGTGCCAGCCTCCGGGACACCCTGGTAGCTTTCTTT. Translated: CASLRDTLVAFF.

As for this clone: Other DNA sequences from this sample encode an identical CDR3 as well. The CDR3 DNA sequence: TGTGCCAGCAGCCCCCGACACAGACGGGACACTGAAGCTTTCTTT. As protein: CASSPRHRRDTEAFF. The gene calls are TRBV9 and TRBJ1-1; no definite D call. V was trimmed by 4 bases and J by 3 bases, leaving 16 bases between them. The V gene's germline CDR1 is SGDLS and CDR2 YYNGEE. The CDR3 consists of 15 residues.

The gene calls are TRBV25-1 and TRBJ2-5, with D unresolved. This CDR3 has 15 amino acids. Trimming pared 2 bases from V and 4 bases from J, leaving 14 bases between. Per germline, CDR1 MGHDK and CDR2 SYGVNS. The CDR3 spells CASSEPGLEGETQYF. The CDR3 coding sequence is TGTGCCAGCAGTGAACCGGGTCTGGAAGGAGAGACCCAGTACTTC.

The rearrangement joins TRBV6-1 to TRBJ2-7; tentative D call: TRBD1 (6 bases). This CDR3 is built from 15 residues. Trimming cost V 2 bases and J 0 bases, with 11 bases left between them. Germline CDR1 reads MNHNS; CDR2 reads SASEGT. CDR3 in DNA: TGTGCCAGCAGTGAATTGGGGGCTTCCTCCTACGAGCAGTACTTC. It translates to CASSELGASSYEQYF.

This clone has a single count. The chain is built from TRBV28 and TRBJ1-5; D gene unclear. This CDR3 has 14 residues. Trimming took 2 bases from V and 3 from J, leaving 8 bases between them. Germline CDR1 is MDHEN and CDR2 is SYDVKM. CDR3: CASSLRWNNQPQHF. The CDR3 DNA reads TGTGCCAGCAGTTTACGGTGGAACAATCAGCCCCAGCATTTT. The entire variable domain, with the rest obtained from reference TRBV28 and TRBJ1-5, is as follows: DVKVTQSSRYLVKRTGEKVFLECVQDMDHENMFWYRQDPGLGLRLIYFSYDVKMKEKGDIPEGYSVSREKKERFSLILESASTNQTSMYLCASSLRWNNQPQHFGDGTRLSIL.

The chain employs TRBV7-2 and TRBJ2-5, with D perhaps being TRBD1 or TRBD2 (5 bases each). This CDR3 region has 14 residues. The V gene lost 2 bases and the J gene lost 2 bases, with 9 bases spanning the gap. CDR1 SGHTA and CDR2 FQGNSA come from the germline V gene. The CDR3 DNA reads TGTGCCAGCAGCTTAAGTGGGGGACAAGAGACCCAGTACTTC. This gives the protein CASSLSGGQETQYF.

The J gene is TRBJ1-4, the V gene TRBV6-1; maybe TRBD1 (5 bases). CDR1 is MNHNS and CDR2 is SASEGT in the germline V gene. The V end was cut by 6 bases, the J end by 8 bases, with 10 bases between. The CDR3 extends over 12 amino acids. The CDR3 here is CASRRGQEKLFF. CDR3 in DNA: TGTGCCAGCAGGAGGGGCCAGGAAAAACTGTTTTTT.

CDR3 residues: CSVRQGAENSPLHF. CDR3 nucleotide sequence: TGCAGCGTAAGACAGGGGGCTGAGAATTCACCCCTCCACTTT. The genes are TRBV29-1 and TRBJ1-6, with TRBD1 identical over 10 bases. V gave up 6 bases and J gave up 7 bases; unmatched junction bases: 6. This CDR3 has 14 amino acids. Germline loops: CDR1 SQVTM, CDR2 ANQGSEA.

The chain combines TRBV27 with TRBJ1-6; TRBD1 agrees at 11 bases. V dropped 5 bases and J dropped 9; count of bases not matched to a gene: 6. Germline lookup yields CDR1 MNHEY and CDR2 SMNVEV (reference sequence). The CDR3 covers 15 residues. This CDR3 reads CASSPQGQGVSPLHF. The CDR3 nucleotides read TGTGCCAGCAGTCCCCAGGGACAGGGGGTTTCACCCCTCCACTTT.

This rearrangement joins TRBV27 to TRBJ2-7; 8 bases line up with TRBD1. This CDR3 region has 14 residues. Germline assignment: CDR1 MNHEY and CDR2 SMNVEV (reference sequence). With V trimmed by 5 bases and J by 3 bases, 6 bases remained unmatched. CDR3 sequence (DNA): TGTGCCAGCAGTCGAGGGACAGGCCACTACGAGCAGTACTTC. Its translation: CASSRGTGHYEQYF.

The table lists this clone with a few counts. The chain couples TRBV5-1 to TRBJ2-7; 7 bases align to TRBD2. The V and J ends lost 3 bases and 9 bases, in that order; junction bases with no gene match: 12. Per germline, CDR1 SGHRS and CDR2 YFSETQ. The CDR3 has 14 residues. CDR3 region: CASSSGGVPPGQYF. The CDR3 DNA reads as TGCGCCAGCAGCTCGGGAGGTGTCCCCCCAGGGCAGTACTTC.

This sequence joins TRBV6-4 and TRBJ2-3; TRBD2 matches at 10 bases. The CDR3 spans 16 residues. Germline CDR1 is MRHNA and CDR2 is SNTAGT. Germline trimming cut 3 bases from V and 9 bases from J; bases unmatched to any gene: 12. The CDR3 region is CASSEFSSGSRDTQYF. In DNA, the CDR3 is TGTGCCAGCAGTGAGTTCTCTAGCGGGAGTCGAGACACGCAGTATTTT.

This chain links TRBV4-1 with TRBJ1-1; D is uncertain. This CDR3 is built from 13 residues. CDR1 MGHRA and CDR2 YSYEKL come from the germline V gene. Trimming took off 2 bases at V and 10 bases at J, with 14 bases between the two ends. The chain's CDR3 is CASSQIVFLIAFF. The DNA of the CDR3 is TGCGCCAGCAGCCAAATCGTTTTTCTTATAGCTTTCTTT.

The rearrangement links TRBV16 to TRBJ1-2; maybe TRBD1 (5 bases). Germline-derived CDR1 and CDR2 are KGHSY and FQNENV. This CDR3 spans 15 amino acids. With 0 bases removed from V and 1 base from J, the gap between germline ends came to 9 bases. The CDR3 DNA reads as TGTGCCAGCAGCCAATCGGTGGGGGGTAACTATGGCTACACCTTC. Translating it yields CASSQSVGGNYGYTF.

J is TRBJ2-7 and V is TRBV2, with a possible D match to TRBD1 (5 bases). Germline V gene lookup returns CDR1 SNHLY and CDR2 FYNNEI. CDR3 length: 13 residues. Trimming pared 6 bases from V and 0 bases from J, leaving 9 bases between. For the CDR3, the DNA is TGTGCCAGCAGGCCGGACATCTCCTACGAGCAGTACTTC. Protein: CASRPDISYEQYF.

The gene calls are TRBV11-3 and TRBJ2-3, with TRBD1 matching 7 bases. Trimming removed 1 base from V and 2 bases from J; junction bases left unmatched: 6. Germline values: CDR1 SGHNT, CDR2 YENEEA. The CDR3 runs to 16 residues. The CDR3: CASSLGTGLNTDTQYF. The CDR3, as DNA: TGTGCCAGCAGCTTAGGGACAGGCCTAAACACAGATACGCAGTATTTT.

This chain joins TRBV27 and TRBJ1-4, with D possibly being TRBD1 (6 bases). From germline, CDR1 is MNHEY and CDR2 SMNVEV (reference sequence). V was pared by 1 base and J by 8 bases, with 14 bases between. CDR3 length: 15 residues. CDR3 bases: TGTGCCAGCAGTTTATTTTTCCAGGGGTCAGAAAAACTGTTTTTT. It specifies CASSLFFQGSEKLFF.

CDR3 sequence reads: CASKGYWEQYF. Written as DNA, the CDR3 is TGTGCCAGCAAGGGTTATTGGGAGCAGTACTTC. J is TRBJ2-7 and V is TRBV6-5; D is unclear. The CDR3 length is 11 residues. Germline lookup yields CDR1 MNHEY and CDR2 SVGAGI. Trimming left V 7 bases short and J 7 bases short, with 11 bases between.

In this sample, this clone turned up a few times. The gene calls are TRBV10-1 and TRBJ2-3; 7 nucleotides line up with TRBD1. Germline values: CDR1 WNHNN, CDR2 SYGVQD (reference sequence). The CDR3 runs to 18 residues. V was pared by 7 bases and J by 4 bases, with 20 bases of the junction left unmatched. CDR3 in amino acids: CASKRPPGQVPIPDTQYF. CDR3 in DNA: TGCGCCAGCAAACGCCCCCCCGGACAGGTACCAATCCCAGATACGCAGTATTTT.

The chain joins TRBV6-6 to TRBJ2-1, with 10 bases identical to TRBD2. The CDR3 contains 15 residues. CDR1 MNHNY and CDR2 SVGAGI come from the germline V gene (reference sequence). Losses at the gene ends were 6 bases for V and 4 bases for J; bases not matched to a gene: 6. This chain's CDR3 is CASRATSGTYNEQFF. In DNA form, the CDR3 reads TGTGCCAGCAGGGCTACTAGCGGGACTTACAATGAGCAGTTCTTC.

The genes are TRBV29-1 and TRBJ2-5, with 12 bases that match TRBD1. Germline CDR1 and CDR2: SQVTM and ANQGSEA. The CDR3 extends over 16 amino acids. V trimming: 6 bases; J trimming: 5 bases; junction bases outside the gene matches: 13. The DNA for the CDR3 is TGCAGCGTCGGAAGAATGAGGGACAGGGGGCGGGAGACCCAGTACTTC. Its translation: CSVGRMRDRGRETQYF.

This chain uses TRBV6-6 with TRBJ1-6; D unclear. CDR1 is MNHNY and CDR2 is SVGAGI in the germline V gene (reference sequence). CDR3 length: 15 amino acids. Trimming cost V 0 bases and J 4 bases, with 7 bases left between them. The CDR3 DNA sequence: TGTGCCAGCAGTTACTCAGATTTGTATAATTCACCCCTCCACTTT. Its protein is CASSYSDLYNSPLHF.